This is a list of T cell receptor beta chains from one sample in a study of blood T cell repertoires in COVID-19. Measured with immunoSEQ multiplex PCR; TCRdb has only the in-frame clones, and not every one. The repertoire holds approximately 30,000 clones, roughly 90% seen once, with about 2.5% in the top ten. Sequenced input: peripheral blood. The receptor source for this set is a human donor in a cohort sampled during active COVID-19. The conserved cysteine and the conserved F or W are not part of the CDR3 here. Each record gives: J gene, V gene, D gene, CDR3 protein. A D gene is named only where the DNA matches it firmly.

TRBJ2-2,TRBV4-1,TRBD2,ASSTTSGGVAGELF
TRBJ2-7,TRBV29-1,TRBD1,SVEGTGSAEQY
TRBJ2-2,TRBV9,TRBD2,ASSPPGGGELF
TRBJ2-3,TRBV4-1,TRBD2,ASSGGLAGLHTDTQY
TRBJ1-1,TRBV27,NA,ASSTHRANEAF
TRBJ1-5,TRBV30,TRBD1,AWMLGTGGAGNQPQH
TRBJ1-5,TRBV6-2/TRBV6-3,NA,ASSHDRLLNQPQH
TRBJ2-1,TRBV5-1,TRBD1,ASSLATGGSYNEQF
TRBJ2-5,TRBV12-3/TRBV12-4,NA,ASRSGVGETQY
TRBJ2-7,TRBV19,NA,ASSLDLYYEQY
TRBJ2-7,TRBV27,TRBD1,ASQLHRGSYEQY
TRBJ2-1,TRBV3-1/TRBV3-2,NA,ASSGTLYNEQF
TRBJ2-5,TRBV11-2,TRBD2,ASSLISGASGETQY
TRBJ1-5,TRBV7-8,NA,ASSLRIPSLYSNQPQH
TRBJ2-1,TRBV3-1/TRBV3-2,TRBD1,ASSRDREFHNEQF
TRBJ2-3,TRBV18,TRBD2,ASSPRTSGGTDTQY
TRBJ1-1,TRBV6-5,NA,ASGSKGRGTEAF
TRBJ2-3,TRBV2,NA,ASSRGGSTDTQY
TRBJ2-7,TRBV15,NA,ATSGAGSYEQY
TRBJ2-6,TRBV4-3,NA,ASSPGGLGANVLT
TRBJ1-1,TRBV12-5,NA,ASSLMNTEAF
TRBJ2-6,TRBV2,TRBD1,ASRTGTGIHGANVLT
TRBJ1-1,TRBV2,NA,ASSQGFDEAF
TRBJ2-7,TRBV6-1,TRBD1,ASSEGTGGLYEQY
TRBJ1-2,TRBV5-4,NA,ASSIGGGPTSYT
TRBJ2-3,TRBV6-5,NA,ASTNPSGGFDTQY
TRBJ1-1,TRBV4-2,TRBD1,ASSRETGARAEAF
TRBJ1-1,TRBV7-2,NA,ASSLVGGVYTEAF
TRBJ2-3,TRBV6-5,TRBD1,ASQGTGEPDTQY
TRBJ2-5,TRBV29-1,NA,SFNLGETQY
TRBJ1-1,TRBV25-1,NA,ASSELQENTEAF
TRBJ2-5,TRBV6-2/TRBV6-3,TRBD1,ASSSSDRGWEETQY
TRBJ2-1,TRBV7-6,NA,ASSSSLGVNEQF
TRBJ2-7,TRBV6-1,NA,ASSESLTYEQY
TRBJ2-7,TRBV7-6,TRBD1,ASSPWGGTGASEQY
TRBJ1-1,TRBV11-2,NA,ASSWNPGTNTEAF
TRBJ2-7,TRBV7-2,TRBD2,ASSPSGGGGQY
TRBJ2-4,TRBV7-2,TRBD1,ASSLNRGNIQY
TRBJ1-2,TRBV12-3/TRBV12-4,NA,ASSLTVNYGYT
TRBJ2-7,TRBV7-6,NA,ASSSPGPLY
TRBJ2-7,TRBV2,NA,ASSEFDRHPYEQY
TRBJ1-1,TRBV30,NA,AWSVLTGNTEAF
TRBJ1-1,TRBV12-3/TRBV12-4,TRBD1,ASNQGDTEAF
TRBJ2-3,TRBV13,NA,ASRVGGATDTQY
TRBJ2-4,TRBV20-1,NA,SASLANLKNIQY
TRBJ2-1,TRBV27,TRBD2,ASSILAGALNEQF
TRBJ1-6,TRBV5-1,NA,ASSLDQISPLH
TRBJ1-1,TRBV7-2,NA,ASSLLRYTEAF
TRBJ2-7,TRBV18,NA,ASSPGREQY
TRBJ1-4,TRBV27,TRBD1,ASSPGTGGGEKLF